These 24 T cell receptor beta chains originate from one sample sequenced in a study of cytomegalovirus exposure and HLA in healthy donors. The primer mix had 60 Vbeta and 13 Jbeta primers. Generated by immunoSEQ multiplex PCR, the TCRdb table keeps only in-frame clones and is missing some. Found here are 90,000 to 130,000 clones, 75% to 85% of them singletons; the top ten hold around 3%. The sequencing input was PBMCs. The receptors originated from a woman under 30 in good health and CMV-seropositive.

The chain carries TRBV19 and TRBJ2-7, with 8 bases that match TRBD2. V shed 1 base, J shed 0 bases, and the junction held 2 bases outside the gene matches. The CDR3 contains 15 residues. CDR1 and CDR2 from the germline V gene are LNHDA and SQIVND (reference sequence). CDR3 nucleotide sequence: TGTGCCAGTAGTATAGCTAGCGGGCACTCCTACGAGCAGTACTTC. Translating it yields CASSIASGHSYEQYF.

This clone showed up just once. The chain uses TRBV28 and TRBJ1-2; TRBD1 is a possible D gene (5 bases). The CDR3 has 12 residues. Germline V gives CDR1 MDHEN, CDR2 SYDVKM. V was clipped by 7 bases and J by 1 base, with 7 bases between them. CDR3 coding DNA: TGTGCCAGCACCAGGGTTAACTATGGCTACACCTTC. Encoded protein: CASTRVNYGYTF.

This chain joins TRBV4-1 and TRBJ2-5, with 8 bases fitting TRBD2. The CDR3 is made up of 16 amino acids. J lost 6 bases, V lost 1 base, and 10 bases had no gene match. The germline V gene has CDR1 MGHRA and CDR2 YSYEKL. Here the CDR3 DNA reads TGCGCCAGCAGCCAAGGGGAGACGGGAGGGCAGAAGACCCAGTACTTC. This gives the protein CASSQGETGGQKTQYF.

As for this clone: Other DNA sequences in the sample encode the same CDR3. This rearrangement joins TRBV2 to TRBJ1-5; maybe TRBD1 (6 bases). Trimming stripped 6 bases from V and 2 bases from J, with 11 bases between. This CDR3 comprises 14 residues. Per the germline V gene, CDR1 is SNHLY and CDR2 is FYNNEI. This CDR3 reads CASSLQGGNQPQHF. CDR3 coding DNA: TGTGCCAGCAGCTTACAGGGAGGCAATCAGCCCCAGCATTTT. Drawing the rest from reference TRBV2 and TRBJ1-5, the complete variable domain is EPEVTQTPSHQVTQMGQEVILRCVPISNHLYFYWYRQILGQKVEFLVSFYNNEISEKSEIFDDQFSVERPDGSNFTLKIRSTKLEDSAMYFCASSLQGGNQPQHFGDGTRLSIL.

The table lists this clone with a few counts. The chain carries TRBV4-2 and TRBJ1-2, with D tentatively TRBD1 (6 bases). CDR1 is LGHNA, CDR2 YNFKEQ, per germline. Trimming stripped 1 base from V and 4 bases from J, with 13 bases between. There are 15 residues in the CDR3. This CDR3 is CASSQGTAGTYGYTF. In nucleotides, the CDR3 is TGTGCCAGCAGCCAAGGGACAGCAGGAACCTATGGCTACACCTTC.

The chain couples TRBV5-6 to TRBJ2-1, with D maybe TRBD2 (5 bases). The CDR3 runs to 16 residues. Germline V gene data show CDR1 as SGHDT and CDR2 as YYEEEE. Trimming cost V 0 bases and J 4 bases, with 14 bases left between them. CDR3 nucleotide sequence: TGTGCCAGCAGCTTGGGTGTTAGCGAGACTTACAATGAGCAGTTCTTC. The encoded protein is CASSLGVSETYNEQFF.

The CDR3 bases are TGTGCCAGCAGCCAAAGGGGGCGGCAGTTTACTGAAGCTTTCTTT. Its protein product is CASSQRGRQFTEAFF. The J gene is TRBJ1-1, the V gene TRBV16, with 7 bases matching TRBD1. The V and J ends lost 2 bases and 5 bases, in that order; junction bases with no gene match: 8. There are 15 residues in the CDR3. The V gene's germline CDR1 is KGHSY and CDR2 FQNENV.

The chain combines TRBV9 with TRBJ2-3, with 11 positions matching TRBD2. V was pared by 3 bases and J by 2 bases, with 5 bases of the junction left unmatched. This CDR3 contains 16 residues. CDR1 and CDR2 (germline): SGDLS, YYNGEE. For the CDR3, the DNA is TGTGCCAGCAGCGCCGGGACTAGCGGATACACAGATACGCAGTATTTT. This gives the protein CASSAGTSGYTDTQYF.

The chain links TRBV6-1 to TRBJ2-7, with TRBD2 matching over 10 bases. Germline values: CDR1 MNHNS, CDR2 SASEGT. The CDR3 is 14 amino acids. The V gene end was trimmed by 6 bases and the J gene end by 4 bases; junction bases not matched to a gene: 6. The CDR3 sequence: CASSSSGSWYEQYF. The CDR3 DNA follows: TGTGCCAGCAGCTCTAGCGGGAGCTGGTACGAGCAGTACTTC.

This clone has only one observation. V and J are TRBV2 and TRBJ1-4; D remains ambiguous. Germline V gene data show CDR1 as SNHLY and CDR2 as FYNNEI. The CDR3 is made up of 14 amino acids. Between the trimmed V and J ends, which lost 6 bases and 0 bases, there was a span of 8 bases. CDR3 loop: CASRLSPTNEKLFF. CDR3 coding DNA: TGTGCCAGCAGGCTTAGCCCAACTAATGAAAAACTGTTTTTT.

This clone was counted between two and nine times. This chain uses TRBV2 with TRBJ2-7; D is unclear. V lost 1 base to trimming and J lost 7 bases, with 17 bases between them. Per germline, CDR1 SNHLY and CDR2 FYNNEI. This CDR3 is 15 amino acids long. Written as DNA, the CDR3 is TGTGCCAGCAGTGAAGTGGGCCTACGCCGGCGTGAGCAGTACTTC. Residues: CASSEVGLRRREQYF. Drawing the rest from reference TRBV2 and TRBJ2-7, the complete variable domain is EPEVTQTPSHQVTQMGQEVILRCVPISNHLYFYWYRQILGQKVEFLVSFYNNEISEKSEIFDDQFSVERPDGSNFTLKIRSTKLEDSAMYFCASSEVGLRRREQYFGPGTRLTVT.

This sequence joins TRBV7-3 and TRBJ2-2, with D hard to call. In germline, CDR1 is SGHTA, CDR2 FQGTGA. CDR3 length equals 18 residues. V shed 1 base and J shed 0 bases, with 15 bases lying between them. The CDR3 DNA is TGTGCCAGCAGCTTAAAAGCAGAAATAAGCGCGAACACCGGGGAGCTGTTTTTT. This sequence encodes CASSLKAEISANTGELFF.

This chain connects TRBV13 to TRBJ2-3; 8 bases align to TRBD2. CDR3 length: 14 residues. J was trimmed by 6 bases and V by 4 bases; bases with no gene match: 6. CDR1 is PRHDT, CDR2 FYEKMQ, per germline (reference sequence). This CDR3 is CASSWSGSTDTQYF. The CDR3 DNA is TGTGCCAGCAGCTGGAGCGGGAGTACTGATACGCAGTATTTT. Filled out from reference TRBV13 and TRBJ2-3, the complete variable domain reads AAGVIQSPRHLIKEKRETATLKCYPIPRHDTVYWYQQGPGQDPQFLISFYEKMQSDKGSIPDRFSAQQFSDYHSELNMSSLELGDSALYFCASSWSGSTDTQYFGPGTRLTVL.

The CDR3 region is CASSYGQQETQYF. The DNA of the CDR3 is TGTGCCAGCAGTTACGGGCAGCAAGAGACCCAGTACTTC. The chain uses TRBV6-6 and TRBJ2-5; D is undetermined. Looked up from germline, CDR1 is MNHNY and CDR2 is SVGAGI (reference sequence). Deletions cut 2 bases from V and 2 bases from J, with 6 bases between. The length of the CDR3 is 13 residues.

The V gene is TRBV28, the J gene TRBJ1-5; D unresolved. CDR1 is MDHEN and CDR2 is SYDVKM in the germline V gene. The CDR3 consists of 14 residues. The V gene lost 3 bases and the J gene lost 5 bases, with 11 bases spanning the gap. The CDR3 bases are TGTGCCAGCAGTTTGCGACTCAGTGATCAGCCCCAGCATTTT. This codes for CASSLRLSDQPQHF.

CDR3 loop: CASSIDNGYEQYF. In DNA, the CDR3 is TGTGCCAGTAGTATAGATAACGGCTACGAGCAGTACTTC. This chain links TRBV19 with TRBJ2-7; D not resolved. The CDR3 length is 13 residues. The V end was cut by 0 bases, the J end by 3 bases, with 6 bases between. Germline values: CDR1 LNHDA, CDR2 SQIVND (reference sequence).

The chain recombines TRBV6-1 with TRBJ2-1; 10 nucleotides line up with TRBD2. The CDR3 has 15 residues. Per germline, CDR1 MNHNS and CDR2 SASEGT. Germline trimming cut 2 bases from V and 10 bases from J; bases unmatched to any gene: 8. CDR3 DNA: TGTGCCAGCAGTGAAATGGCTAGCGGGAGTAGGGAGCAGTTCTTC. Protein sequence: CASSEMASGSREQFF.

The chain carries TRBV10-3 and TRBJ2-7, with 7 bases fitting TRBD1. Trimming took 6 bases from V and 1 from J; bases not matched to a gene: 9. The CDR3 is 15 amino acids. Germline lookup yields CDR1 ENHRY and CDR2 SYGVKD. The CDR3 nucleotides are TGTGCCATCAGCCCCCAGGGACAGCCTTCCTACGAGCAGTACTTC. Protein: CAISPQGQPSYEQYF.

V and J are TRBV5-1 and TRBJ1-5; TRBD1 is a possible D gene (6 bases). V shed 1 base and J shed 11 bases, with 19 bases lying between them. The CDR3 extends over 15 amino acids. CDR1 is SGHRS, CDR2 YFSETQ, per germline. DNA of the CDR3: TGCGCCAGCAGCTTGACAGGGAATCCCCAACAGGCCCAGCATTTT. Translating it yields CASSLTGNPQQAQHF.

The chain has TRBV10-1 and TRBJ2-1; 7 nucleotides line up with TRBD2. CDR1 is WNHNN, CDR2 SYGVQD, per germline (reference sequence). V was clipped by 6 bases and J by 7 bases; unmatched bases: 12. The CDR3 has 15 amino acids. The chain's CDR3 is CASSASGGAWNEQFF. CDR3 DNA: TGCGCCAGCAGCGCTAGCGGAGGGGCCTGGAATGAGCAGTTCTTC.

The J gene is TRBJ2-2, the V gene TRBV7-3, with D perhaps matching TRBD2 (5 bases). In germline, CDR1 is SGHTA, CDR2 FQGTGA. Trimming pared 3 bases from V and 7 bases from J, leaving 9 bases between. The CDR3 runs 13 residues. The CDR3 DNA follows: TGTGCCAGCAGCTTCCAACTAGACGGGGAGCTGTTTTTT. It yields the protein CASSFQLDGELFF.

The chain combines TRBV5-1 with TRBJ2-2; tentatively, D is TRBD2 (6 bases). The CDR3 consists of 16 residues. Trimming took off 4 bases at V and 2 bases at J, with 15 bases between the two ends. CDR1 and CDR2 from the germline V gene are SGHRS and YFSETQ. The CDR3 DNA sequence: TGCGCCAGCAGCAAGGGACTTTTCCGAAACACCGGGGAGCTGTTTTTT. It yields the protein CASSKGLFRNTGELFF.

The chain couples TRBV12-5 to TRBJ2-1, with D unresolved. The germline V gene has CDR1 LGHNT and CDR2 FRNRAP. The ends were cut back, 0 bases at V and 0 bases at J, with 9 bases in the middle. The CDR3 totals 16 residues. The CDR3 DNA follows: TGTGCTAGTGGTTTGGTGGTCCTGAGCTCCTACAATGAGCAGTTCTTC. Translation gives CASGLVVLSSYNEQFF.

This chain connects TRBV7-3 to TRBJ2-6; D is ambiguous. The CDR3 has 12 residues. Germline values: CDR1 SGHTA, CDR2 FQGTGA. V gave up 4 bases and J gave up 13 bases, with 11 bases separating them. For the CDR3, the DNA is TGTGCCAGCAGCTACCAGCGAGGAGTCCTGACTTTC. This sequence encodes CASSYQRGVLTF.